Below are 22 T cell receptor beta chains sequenced from a single sample in a study of blood T cell repertoires in COVID-19. Profiling relied on immunoSEQ multiplex PCR, and the TCRdb table lists in-frame clones only, not all of them. This table has 300,000 to 400,000 clones, 88% appearing once. Sequenced material: peripheral blood. These receptors originate from a woman between 70 and 85 years old with COVID-19, enrolled during active disease.

The rearrangement uses TRBV7-2 and TRBJ2-4; 7 bases line up with TRBD1. Germline V gives CDR1 SGHTA, CDR2 FQGNSA. V trimming: 5 bases; J trimming: 10 bases; junction bases outside the gene matches: 8. This CDR3 is built from 13 residues. The CDR3 region is CASSHGTEIIQYF. DNA of the CDR3: TGTGCCAGCAGCCATGGGACAGAGATTATTCAGTACTTC.

This clone was seen more than once but under ten times. The rearrangement links TRBV12-3 or TRBV12-4 to TRBJ1-1, with D unclear. V dropped 5 bases and J dropped 7 bases, with 11 bases sitting between them. CDR3 length equals 12 residues. The CDR3 here is CASSLGNFEAFF. DNA for the CDR3: TGTGCCAGCAGTCTCGGGAATTTTGAAGCTTTCTTT.

V is TRBV3-1 (or the pseudogene TRBV3-2) and J is TRBJ2-2; TRBD2 matches at 10 bases. The CDR3 loop spans 15 amino acids. Germline V gives CDR1 LGHDT, CDR2 YNNKEL (reference sequence). V dropped 4 bases and J dropped 7; count of bases not matched to a gene: 6. CDR3 bases: TGTGCCAGCAGCCCGTTCCTAGCGGGGGACGGGGAGCTGTTTTTT. As protein: CASSPFLAGDGELFF.

The chain couples TRBV7-9 to TRBJ1-1; TRBD1 agrees at 8 bases. CDR1 is SEHNR, CDR2 FQNEAQ, per germline (reference sequence). The CDR3 totals 15 residues. The junction had 6 bases not matched to a gene; V was cut back by 5 bases and J by 1 base. The CDR3 here is CASSILGTGNTEAFF. CDR3 sequence (DNA): TGTGCCAGCAGCATCCTGGGGACAGGGAACACTGAAGCTTTCTTT.

V usage is TRBV12-3 or TRBV12-4 and J usage is TRBJ2-3; D gene ambiguous. Between the trimmed V and J ends, which lost 1 base and 2 bases, there was a span of 4 bases. The CDR3 has 13 residues. DNA of the CDR3: TGTGCCAGCAGTTTAGTAGACACAGATACGCAGTATTTT. As protein: CASSLVDTDTQYF.

The chain links TRBV28 to TRBJ1-5; 9 bases are a match to TRBD1. The trim removed 5 bases at V and 4 bases at J, leaving 6 bases unmatched. In germline, CDR1 is MDHEN, CDR2 SYDVKM. This CDR3 has 15 residues. The CDR3, as DNA: TGTGCCAGCAGTCTACCGGGACAGGGTAATCAGCCCCAGCATTTT. It translates to CASSLPGQGNQPQHF. Filled out from reference TRBV28 and TRBJ1-5, the complete variable domain reads DVKVTQSSRYLVKRTGEKVFLECVQDMDHENMFWYRQDPGLGLRLIYFSYDVKMKEKGDIPEGYSVSREKKERFSLILESASTNQTSMYLCASSLPGQGNQPQHFGDGTRLSIL.

The genes are TRBV10-2 and TRBJ1-1, with D perhaps matching TRBD1 (5 bases). The germline V gene encodes CDR1 WSHSY and CDR2 SAAADI. This CDR3 region has 13 residues. With 4 bases removed from V and 1 base from J, the gap between germline ends came to 7 bases. The CDR3 DNA reads TGCGCCAGCAGTGGGCAGGGGAACACTGAAGCTTTCTTT. Amino acids: CASSGQGNTEAFF.

The rearrangement links TRBV30 to TRBJ2-3, with TRBD2 matching 8 bases. The germline CDR1 and CDR2 sequences are GTSNPN and SVGIG (reference sequence). V was clipped by 4 bases and J by 6 bases; unmatched bases: 9. The CDR3 contains 14 residues. CDR3 loop: CAWKRGGRGDTQYF. In DNA, the CDR3 is TGTGCCTGGAAACGCGGGGGGCGGGGCGATACGCAGTATTTT.

The V and J genes are TRBV7-9 and TRBJ2-2; D remains ambiguous. The CDR3 is made up of 14 amino acids. Germline lookup yields CDR1 SEHNR and CDR2 FQNEAQ (reference sequence). The V end was cut by 2 bases, the J end by 1 base, with 5 bases between. In DNA, the CDR3 is TGTGCCAGCAGCTTAACGGGGAACACCGGGGAGCTGTTTTTT. The encoded protein is CASSLTGNTGELFF.

The chain joins TRBV6-2 or TRBV6-3 to TRBJ2-5, with D possibly matching TRBD1 (5 bases). The J call is doubtful: the DNA matches TRBJ2-7 better. CDR3 size: 15 residues. The germline V gene encodes CDR1 MNHEY and CDR2 SVGEGT. CDR3 loop: CASSLGERGAYEQYF. Written as DNA, the CDR3 is TGTGCCAGCAGCCTGGGTGAAAGGGGCGCCTACGAGCAGTACTTC.

The V and J genes are TRBV6-5 and TRBJ1-2; no definite D call. In germline, CDR1 is MNHEY, CDR2 SVGAGI. This CDR3 is built from 13 residues. V was pared by 6 bases and J by 2 bases, with 10 bases between. The CDR3 is CASRATGNYGYTF. Written as DNA, the CDR3 is TGTGCCAGCAGGGCGACGGGAAACTATGGCTACACCTTC.

The chain recombines TRBV6-6 with TRBJ1-2; D remains unclear. CDR1 and CDR2 from the germline V gene are MNHNY and SVGAGI (reference sequence). The CDR3 has 13 residues. The V gene lost 10 bases and the J gene lost 7 bases, with 19 bases spanning the gap. The CDR3 region has the DNA TGTGCCATCTCAACCGGGGTGACCGGTGGCTACACCTTC. Translation gives CAISTGVTGGYTF.

The rearrangement links TRBV3-1 (or the pseudogene TRBV3-2) to TRBJ1-1; 8 bases are a match to TRBD1. The CDR3 has 16 residues. In germline, CDR1 is LGHDT, CDR2 YNNKEL (reference sequence). V lost 4 bases to trimming and J lost 7 bases; unmatched junction nucleotides: 14. The CDR3 DNA is TGTGCCAGCAGCCCCGGATATCAGGGGGCGCGGGTTGAAGCTTTCTTT. It encodes CASSPGYQGARVEAFF.

This chain connects TRBV5-8 to TRBJ1-1; no definite D call. The CDR3 runs 15 residues. V was pared by 7 bases and J by 4 bases, with 20 bases between. Germline values: CDR1 SGHTS, CDR2 YDEGEE. DNA for the CDR3: TGTGCCAGCCAGGAGTGGGCAGGACGGGGCACTGAAGCTTTCTTT. This translates into CASQEWAGRGTEAFF.

The chain couples TRBV19 to TRBJ1-2; no definite D call. This CDR3 contains 12 residues. CDR1 and CDR2 (germline): LNHDA, SQIVND (reference sequence). V was cut by 4 bases and J by 4 bases, with 7 bases left in between. The CDR3 DNA is TGTGCCAGTAGTAGGGCAGGCTATGGCTACACCTTC. Translation: CASSRAGYGYTF.

V is TRBV4-1 and J is TRBJ1-3; D ambiguous. V dropped 2 bases and J dropped 0 bases, with 11 bases sitting between them. The CDR3 sequence is 16 residues long. Germline CDR1 MGHRA, CDR2 YSYEKL. The DNA of the CDR3 is TGCGCCAGCAGCCAACCTGGGCTTCACTCTGGAAACACCATATATTTT. Its protein is CASSQPGLHSGNTIYF.

The rearrangement joins TRBV5-8 to TRBJ1-2; possible D gene TRBD1, 5 bases. V was clipped by 10 bases and J by 3 bases, with 16 bases between them. CDR3 length equals 13 residues. Germline CDR1 is SGHTS and CDR2 is YDEGEE. This chain's CDR3 is CAGQGLLDYGYTF. The CDR3 DNA is TGTGCCGGCCAGGGCTTGTTGGACTATGGCTACACCTTC.

The rearrangement uses TRBV19 and TRBJ2-2; D is possibly TRBD1 (6 bases). This CDR3 spans 15 amino acids. Germline CDR1 reads LNHDA; CDR2 reads SQIVND (reference sequence). Trimming removed 3 bases at V and 9 bases at J, with 17 bases between. The CDR3, as DNA: TGTGCCAGTAGTATGGACAGTGGCGGGCGGCGGGAGCTGTTTTTT. This gives the protein CASSMDSGGRRELFF.

The rearrangement joins TRBV4-1 to TRBJ2-3, with a weak D call TRBD1 (6 bases). Trimming left V 1 base short and J 4 bases short, with 6 bases between. Germline V gene lookup returns CDR1 MGHRA and CDR2 YSYEKL. The CDR3 has 13 residues. The CDR3, as DNA: TGCGCCAGCAGCCAAGCAGGGGCAGATACGCAGTATTTT. This sequence encodes CASSQAGADTQYF.

The V gene is TRBV4-3, the J gene TRBJ2-3, with D possibly TRBD2 on 5 matching bases. Per the germline V gene, CDR1 is LGHNA and CDR2 is YSLEER. The CDR3 totals 17 residues. The V end was cut by 1 base, the J end by 7 bases, with 21 bases between. DNA of the CDR3: TGCGCCAGCAGCCAAGTCCGTTGGAGGAGGTCCCTCTATACGCAGTATTTT. It is translated as CASSQVRWRRSLYTQYF.

The chain has TRBV27 and TRBJ1-2; possibly TRBD1 for D (6 bases). The length of the CDR3 is 14 residues. V lost 6 bases, J lost 7 bases, and 18 bases lay in between. Germline V lookup: CDR1 MNHEY, CDR2 SMNVEV (reference sequence). CDR3 DNA sequence: TGTGCCAGCAGCCTCTCGGACAGTTACCCTGGCTACACCTTC. This translates into CASSLSDSYPGYTF.

The J gene is TRBJ2-2, the V gene TRBV27; D is perhaps TRBD1 (6 bases). There are 16 residues in the CDR3. V lost 4 bases and J lost 6, with 18 bases in between. CDR1 is MNHEY, CDR2 SMNVEV, per germline (reference sequence). Here the CDR3 DNA reads TGTGCCAGCAGTTATCTGGGGGCGCAGGGGTCCGGGGAGCTGTTTTTT. The encoded protein is CASSYLGAQGSGELFF.